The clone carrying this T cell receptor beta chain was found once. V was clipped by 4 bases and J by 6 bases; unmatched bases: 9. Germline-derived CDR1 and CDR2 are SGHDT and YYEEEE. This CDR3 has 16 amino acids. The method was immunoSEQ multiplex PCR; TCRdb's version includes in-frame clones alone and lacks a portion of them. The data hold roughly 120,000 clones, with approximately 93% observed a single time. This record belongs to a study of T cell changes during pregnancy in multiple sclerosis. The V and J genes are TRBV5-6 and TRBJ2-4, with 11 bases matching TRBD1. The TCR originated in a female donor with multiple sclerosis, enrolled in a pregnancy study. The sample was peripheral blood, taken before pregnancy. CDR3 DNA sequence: TGTGCCAGCAGCCCCGGGACAGGGGGAGGGGGAAACATTCAGTACTTC. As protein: CASSPGTGGGGNIQYF.